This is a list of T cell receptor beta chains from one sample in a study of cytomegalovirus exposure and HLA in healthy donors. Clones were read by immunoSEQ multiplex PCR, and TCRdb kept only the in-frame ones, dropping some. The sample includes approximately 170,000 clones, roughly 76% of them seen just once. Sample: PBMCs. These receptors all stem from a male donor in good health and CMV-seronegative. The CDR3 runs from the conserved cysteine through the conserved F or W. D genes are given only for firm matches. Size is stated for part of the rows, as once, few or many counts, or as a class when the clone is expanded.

TGTGCCAGCAGCTCGAATCGGGGGGAGACCCAGTACTTC	CASSSNRGETQYF	TRBV6-6	TRBJ2-5	NA	NA
TGTGCCTGGAGGGCCGGGGGAAACACCATATATTTT	CAWRAGGNTIYF	TRBV30	TRBJ1-3	NA	NA
TGTGCCAGCAGCGCACAGGGTTATGACACTGAAGCTTTCTTT	CASSAQGYDTEAFF	TRBV9	TRBJ1-1	NA	NA
TGTGCCAGTAGTAATCAGGGGCACTCCTACGAGCAGTACTTC	CASSNQGHSYEQYF	TRBV19	TRBJ2-7	NA	NA
TGTGCCAGCAGCGACGGGACCTACAATGAGCAGTTCTTC	CASSDGTYNEQFF	TRBV9	TRBJ2-1	NA	NA
TGCGCCAGCAGTCAGGAAGGGACAGGGTTATTTCTCAGGTCGCGGGACACTGAAGCTTTCTTT	CASSQEGTGLFLRSRDTEAFF	TRBV23-1	TRBJ1-1	NA	TRBD1
TGTGCCATCAGTGGGTCTATGGGGAGGACGGGCGAAAAACTGTTTTTT	CAISGSMGRTGEKLFF	TRBV10-3	TRBJ1-4	NA	NA
TGTGCCAGCAGCTCAGGGACAGGAACAAATAATTCACCCCTCCACTTT	CASSSGTGTNNSPLHF	TRBV7-9	TRBJ1-6	NA	TRBD1
TGTGCCAGCAGCTCTAGCGGGGGGGCTGAGGGGACCCAGTACTTC	CASSSSGGAEGTQYF	TRBV7-7	TRBJ2-5	NA	TRBD2
TGTGCCAGCGCGGGGTACTCCTACAATGAGCAGTTCTTC	CASAGYSYNEQFF	TRBV2	TRBJ2-1	NA	NA
TGTGCCAGCAGAGAACAGGGGGCAGGGCCCCAGCATTTT	CASREQGAGPQHF	TRBV6-5	TRBJ1-5	NA	TRBD1
TGTGCCAGCAGTGAATATGTAGGGACAGGGGCGAGTGGCACTGAAGCTTTCTTT	CASSEYVGTGASGTEAFF	TRBV25-1	TRBJ1-1	few	TRBD1
TGTGCCAGCAGGGGACAGGGGGTAAATTCACCCCTCCACTTT	CASRGQGVNSPLHF	TRBV6-5	TRBJ1-6	few	TRBD1
TGTGCCAGCAGCCAGGCACAGAACTACGAGCAGTACTTC	CASSQAQNYEQYF	TRBV16	TRBJ2-7	NA	NA
TGTGCCAGTAGTACGTTACAGGGGCTCTATGGCTACACCTTC	CASSTLQGLYGYTF	TRBV19	TRBJ1-2	NA	TRBD1
TGTGCCAGCAGTGAAAGCGGGAACCTCCAAGAGACCCAGTACTTC	CASSESGNLQETQYF	TRBV6-1	TRBJ2-5	NA	TRBD2
TGTGCCAGCAGCACCGTCGCGGGGGGGGTTTACAATGAGCAGTTCTTC	CASSTVAGGVYNEQFF	TRBV7-2	TRBJ2-1	NA	TRBD2
TGTGCCAGCAGCCTCCCGGGTGAGGGAAACTATGGCTACACCTTC	CASSLPGEGNYGYTF	TRBV5-4	TRBJ1-2	NA	NA
TGTGCCAGCAGCTCCAGGCAGGGGGGGAACACTGAAGCTTTCTTT	CASSSRQGGNTEAFF	TRBV7-9	TRBJ1-1	NA	TRBD1
TGTGCCAGCAGCCCCACGCCACAGGGGTTTGGCTACACCTTC	CASSPTPQGFGYTF	TRBV11-2	TRBJ1-2	NA	TRBD1
TGCGCCAGCAGGCCAACAGGGGGAATCTATGGCTACACCTTC	CASRPTGGIYGYTF	TRBV5-1	TRBJ1-2	NA	TRBD1
TGTGCCAGCAGCCCGTCTCGGGGTTTAAACACAGATACGCAGTATTTT	CASSPSRGLNTDTQYF	TRBV7-9	TRBJ2-3	NA	NA
TGCGCCAGCAGCCAAGATTATAACAGGAGAAACACTGAAGCTTTCTTT	CASSQDYNRRNTEAFF	TRBV4-1	TRBJ1-1	NA	NA
TGTGCCAGCAGCCCAAGGACAGGCCTCGGGAATGAGCAGTTCTTC	CASSPRTGLGNEQFF	TRBV11-2	TRBJ2-1	NA	TRBD1
TGTGCCATCAGTGGGCAGGGGGCAAACACCGGGGAGCTGTTTTTT	CAISGQGANTGELFF	TRBV10-3	TRBJ2-2	NA	TRBD1
TGTGCCATTTCGGACAGGGGAGGTGAAAAACTGTTTTTT	CAISDRGGEKLFF	TRBV7-9	TRBJ1-4	NA	TRBD1
TGTGCCAGCAGGGAGCCGGGACTTGCGGGTACTGAAGCTTTCTTT	CASREPGLAGTEAFF	TRBV6-5	TRBJ1-1	NA	NA
TGTGCCAGCAGCTCGCGGGTCGATGAGCAGTTCTTC	CASSSRVDEQFF	TRBV5-6	TRBJ2-1	NA	NA
TGTGCCAGCAGTGACCCCACAGGGAACGAGCAGTACTTC	CASSDPTGNEQYF	TRBV2	TRBJ2-7	NA	NA
TGTGCCAGCAGAACAGGGGGGACTGAAGCTTTCTTT	CASRTGGTEAFF	TRBV28	TRBJ1-1	NA	TRBD1
TGTGCCAGCAGTGAAGGGCTTCTCGGGGGCTACACCTTC	CASSEGLLGGYTF	TRBV6-1	TRBJ1-2	NA	NA
TGCGCCAGCAGCGCCCCTACAGGGACGGCGTTGGAAGAGACCCAGTACTTC	CASSAPTGTALEETQYF	TRBV5-1	TRBJ2-5	NA	NA
TGTGCCAGCAGTTACTCGAAGTACAACCCTCTCTATGGCTACACCTTC	CASSYSKYNPLYGYTF	TRBV6-5	TRBJ1-2	NA	NA
TGTGCCAGTAGTATAGATCACAGGTTAAACAATCAGCCCCAGCATTTT	CASSIDHRLNNQPQHF	TRBV19	TRBJ1-5	NA	NA
TGTGCCAGTAGTCCCAGGGGAGCCAGGGGCTATAGCAATCAGCCCCAGCATTTT	CASSPRGARGYSNQPQHF	TRBV19	TRBJ1-5	NA	NA
TGTGCCAGCAGCCAGCAGGACAGGGCCTCCTACGAGCAGTACTTC	CASSQQDRASYEQYF	TRBV11-2	TRBJ2-7	NA	TRBD1
TGTGCCTGGAGCAGGGTTCTGGGCACCGGGGAGCTGTTTTTT	CAWSRVLGTGELFF	TRBV30	TRBJ2-2	NA	NA
TGTGCCAGCAGCTTGGACAGCAATTCACCCCTCCACTTT	CASSLDSNSPLHF	TRBV5-4	TRBJ1-6	few	NA
TGTGCCAGCTCACCAGTGGAGGGTACAGCTTTCTTT	CASSPVEGTAFF	TRBV18	TRBJ1-1	NA	NA
TGTGCCAGTAGGCCAACAGGGGGCGTTGGTCAGCCCCAGCATTTT	CASRPTGGVGQPQHF	TRBV19	TRBJ1-5	NA	TRBD1
TGTGCCAGCAGTTACAGCTACAGGGACTACGAGCAGTACTTC	CASSYSYRDYEQYF	TRBV6-5	TRBJ2-7	NA	NA
TGTGCCAGCAGTGACTGGGGGACAGGGGGATACAATGAGCAGTTCTTC	CASSDWGTGGYNEQFF	TRBV6-4	TRBJ2-1	NA	TRBD1
TGTGCCAGCAGCTTCCAGGCGGGATCCCACTATGGCTACACCTTC	CASSFQAGSHYGYTF	TRBV5-8	TRBJ1-2	NA	NA
TGTGCCTGGACAGGGGGCTCTAGATACGAGCAGTACTTC	CAWTGGSRYEQYF	TRBV30	TRBJ2-7	NA	TRBD1
TGTGCCAGCAGCTCGGGACTAGCGGGGCGTCGGGGCACCGGGGAGCTGTTTTTT	CASSSGLAGRRGTGELFF	TRBV7-2	TRBJ2-2	NA	TRBD2
TGTGCCAGCAGTTTGTTCGGGGGGGTGTCCGAGACCCAGTACTTC	CASSLFGGVSETQYF	TRBV27	TRBJ2-5	NA	TRBD2
TGTGCTAGTGGTTTTCCGTATCCTGAAGCTTTCTTT	CASGFPYPEAFF	TRBV12-5	TRBJ1-1	NA	NA
TGTGCCAGCAGCTCACCCTATCGGGGAACTAATGAAAAACTGTTTTTT	CASSSPYRGTNEKLFF	TRBV11-2	TRBJ1-4	NA	NA
TGCGCCAGCAGCCAAGAGCCCGGTAGCGGGTTCTTCTTT	CASSQEPGSGFFF	TRBV4-1	TRBJ2-3	NA	TRBD2
TGTGCCAGCAGCCTAAATGCGGGAAACACTGAAGCTTTCTTT	CASSLNAGNTEAFF	TRBV7-9	TRBJ1-1	NA	NA
TGTGCCAGCAGCTTAGTGATCGGGGGTGAAAAACTGTTTTTT	CASSLVIGGEKLFF	TRBV7-2	TRBJ1-4	few	NA